This TCR beta chain was documented in a study of cytomegalovirus exposure and HLA in healthy donors. Across the study: The use of the same platform for the 120 validation repertoires and the roughly 700 first-cohort repertoires was reported by a later analysis. Whole-study results and caveats: Specificity for CMV antigens was confirmed in vitro for a few of the CMV-associated chains. The tendency of first-cohort TCR clusters to co-occur in the 120 or so validation repertoires was the finding of a later analysis. The study flagged approximately 180 TCR beta chains as cytomegalovirus-associated.

Method: immunoSEQ multiplex PCR; TCRdb's copy keeps in-frame clones and lacks some. The table shows 150,000 to 200,000 clones, with about 82% occurring only once. Between the trimmed V and J ends, which lost 9 bases and 2 bases, there was a span of 14 bases. This CDR3 has 13 amino acids. From germline, CDR1 is LNHDA and CDR2 SQIVND (reference sequence). Note on this clone: Its antigen is not known.

The chain combines TRBV19 with TRBJ2-7; the D gene is possibly TRBD1 (6 bases). The sample consisted of PBMCs. The clonotype comes from a man younger than 45 in good health and CMV-seropositive. The CDR3 spells CASQTGPPYEQYF. In DNA, the CDR3 is TGTGCCAGCCAGACAGGTCCGCCCTACGAGCAGTACTTC.